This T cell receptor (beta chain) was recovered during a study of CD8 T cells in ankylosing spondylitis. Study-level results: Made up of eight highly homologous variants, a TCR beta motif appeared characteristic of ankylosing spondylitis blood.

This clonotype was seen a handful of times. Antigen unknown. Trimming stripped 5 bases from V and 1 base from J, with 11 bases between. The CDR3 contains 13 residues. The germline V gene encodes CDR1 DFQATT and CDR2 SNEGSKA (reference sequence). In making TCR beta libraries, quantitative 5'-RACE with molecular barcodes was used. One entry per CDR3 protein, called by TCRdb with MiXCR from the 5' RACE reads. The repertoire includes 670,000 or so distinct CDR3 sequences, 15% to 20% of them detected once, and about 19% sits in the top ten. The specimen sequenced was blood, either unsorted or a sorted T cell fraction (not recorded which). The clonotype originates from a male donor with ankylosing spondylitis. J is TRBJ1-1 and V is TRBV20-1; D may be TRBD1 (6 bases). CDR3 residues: CSARQAENTEAFF. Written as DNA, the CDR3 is TGCAGTGCTCGACAGGCGGAGAACACTGAAGCTTTCTTT.